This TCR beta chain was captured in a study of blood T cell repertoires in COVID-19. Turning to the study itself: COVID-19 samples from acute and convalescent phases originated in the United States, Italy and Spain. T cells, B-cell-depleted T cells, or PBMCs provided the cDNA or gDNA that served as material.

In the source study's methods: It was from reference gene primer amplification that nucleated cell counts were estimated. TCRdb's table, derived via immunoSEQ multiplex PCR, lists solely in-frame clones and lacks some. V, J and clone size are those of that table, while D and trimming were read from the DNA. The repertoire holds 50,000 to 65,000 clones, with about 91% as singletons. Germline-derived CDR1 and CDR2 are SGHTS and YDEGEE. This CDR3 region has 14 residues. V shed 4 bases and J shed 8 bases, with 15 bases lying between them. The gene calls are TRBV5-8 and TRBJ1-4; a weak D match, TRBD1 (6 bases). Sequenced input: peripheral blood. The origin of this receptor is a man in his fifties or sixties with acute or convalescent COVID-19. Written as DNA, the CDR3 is TGTGCCAGCAGCCTTGGACAGCGGGGCGAAAAACTGTTTTTT. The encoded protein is CASSLGQRGEKLFF.